These 25 T cell receptor beta chains came from one sample sequenced in a study of human T cells and chemical hapten exposure. Time point here: patch test 3, about 24 weeks after DPC sensitization. Treatment given: therapeutic diphenylcyclopropenone sensitization with weekly scalp DPC. TCRdb re-analysed the RACE reads in MiXCR, keeping a single row per CDR3 protein. The repertoire holds roughly 90,000 distinct CDR3 sequences, with 9.5% to 13% as singletons. The sequencing used whole blood, collected in connection with sensitization to the hapten diphenylcyclopropenone (DPC). The receptors derive from a woman aged 25 to 45 with alopecia areata. Some clones in this sample may be carry-over from other donors' samples.

To note about this clonotype: This may stem from a read error, because a much larger clone lies one nucleotide away. No conserved phenylalanine or tryptophan is present at the end of the CDR3, so a read error is the likely explanation. The V and J genes are TRBV6-1 and TRBJ2-7; possibly TRBD1 for D (5 bases). CDR3 length: 14 amino acids. CDR1 and CDR2 (germline): MNHNS, SASEGT. The V gene lost 1 base and the J gene lost 3 bases, with 10 bases spanning the gap. The CDR3 here is CASSEEGYIYEQYS. The CDR3 region has the DNA TGTGCCAGCAGTGAAGAGGGGTATATCTACGAGCAGTACTCC.

This clonotype was detected ten times or more. The chain links TRBV25-1 to TRBJ1-5; D is perhaps TRBD1 (6 bases). The germline CDR1 and CDR2 sequences are MGHDK and SYGVNS. CDR3 length: 14 residues. V lost 4 bases, J lost 6 bases, and 13 bases lay in between. Here the CDR3 reads CASSAYREGQPQHF. CDR3 nucleotides: TGTGCCAGCAGTGCCTACAGGGAGGGTCAGCCCCAGCATTTT.

The rearrangement uses TRBV28 and TRBJ1-5, with unresolved D. Germline CDR1 MDHEN, CDR2 SYDVKM. The CDR3 loop spans 12 amino acids. The germline V and J ends were trimmed by 8 bases and 5 bases, with 10 bases remaining between them. CDR3 in amino acids: CASGSLDQPQHF. CDR3 nucleotide sequence: TGTGCCAGCGGTAGTTTGGATCAGCCCCAGCATTTT. Filled out from reference TRBV28 and TRBJ1-5, the complete variable domain reads DVKVTQSSRYLVKRTGEKVFLECVQDMDHENMFWYRQDPGLGLRLIYFSYDVKMKEKGDIPEGYSVSREKKERFSLILESASTNQTSMYLCASGSLDQPQHFGDGTRLSIL.

This clonotype was recorded at least ten times. This chain uses TRBV28 with TRBJ2-2; no definite D call. The V and J ends lost 2 bases and 0 bases respectively, with 7 bases between them. Per germline, CDR1 MDHEN and CDR2 SYDVKM. The CDR3 spans 15 residues. CDR3 bases: TGTGCCAGCAGTTTACGTACGCCGAACACCGGGGAGCTGTTTTTT. It specifies CASSLRTPNTGELFF.

This clonotype showed up just a few times. The V call is TRBV20-1, the J call TRBJ2-5, with 8 bases identical to TRBD2. CDR3 length: 14 amino acids. The V segment lost 2 bases and the J segment 4 bases; nucleotides outside the gene matches: 6. Germline lookup yields CDR1 DFQATT and CDR2 SNEGSKA (reference sequence). CDR3 residues: CSARPRGLGETQYF. As DNA, the CDR3 is TGCAGTGCTAGACCCCGGGGACTAGGAGAGACCCAGTACTTC.

This clonotype was observed at least ten times. The J gene is TRBJ2-3, the V gene TRBV11-2; 7 bases align to TRBD2. The CDR3 length is 16 residues. Trimming at V came to 2 bases and at J to 3 bases, leaving 8 bases not matched to a gene. The germline gives CDR1 SGHAT, CDR2 FQNNGV. CDR3 sequence reads: CASSLKGSGGTDTQYF. The DNA of the CDR3 is TGTGCCAGCAGCTTAAAGGGGTCCGGGGGGACAGATACGCAGTATTTT.

Ten or more counts support this clonotype. The rearrangement links TRBV4-2 to TRBJ2-2; 13 bases map to TRBD2. The germline V gene has CDR1 LGHNA and CDR2 YNFKEQ. CDR3 size: 17 residues. Unmatched junction bases numbered 3, after V lost 1 base and J lost 4 bases. The CDR3 reads CASSQGGLAGLTGELFF. CDR3 coding DNA: TGTGCCAGCAGCCAAGGGGGACTAGCGGGACTCACCGGGGAGCTGTTTTTT.

V gene TRBV13 combines with J gene TRBJ2-1, with D possibly TRBD2 on 6 matching bases. Trimming stripped 4 bases from V and 4 bases from J, with 14 bases between. The CDR3 spans 15 residues. CDR1 PRHDT and CDR2 FYEKMQ come from the germline V gene (reference sequence). The CDR3 region has the DNA TGTGCCAGCAGCTCCACGGGACTTACATACAATGAGCAGTTCTTC. Translated: CASSSTGLTYNEQFF.

This clonotype occurred many times. The chain recombines TRBV4-1 with TRBJ2-3, with a possible D match to TRBD1 (6 bases). Germline CDR1 is MGHRA and CDR2 is YSYEKL. V was clipped by 1 base and J by 0 bases, with 11 bases between them. This CDR3 is built from 16 residues. The CDR3 sequence is CASSQGNRVSTDTQYF. DNA for the CDR3: TGCGCCAGCAGCCAAGGCAACAGGGTTAGCACAGATACGCAGTATTTT.

This clonotype was recorded a few times. The V call is TRBV6-5, the J call TRBJ2-5; no clear D gene. The V gene's germline CDR1 is MNHEY and CDR2 SVGAGI. CDR3 length equals 14 residues. Trimming removed 0 bases from V and 7 bases from J, with 12 bases in between. CDR3 DNA sequence: TGTGCCAGCAGTTACTCGAATGGAATGGGGACCCAGTACTTC. Amino acid sequence: CASSYSNGMGTQYF.

This clonotype was observed at least ten times. The rearrangement joins TRBV10-3 to TRBJ2-1; the D gene is possibly TRBD2 (6 bases). V was cut by 4 bases and J by 0 bases, with 10 bases left in between. CDR3 length: 15 residues. Per the germline V gene, CDR1 is ENHRY and CDR2 is SYGVKD. The CDR3 DNA sequence: TGTGCCATCAGTGGGGCGGGGAGCTCCTACAATGAGCAGTTCTTC. Translating gives CAISGAGSSYNEQFF.

There are many counts of this clonotype. The V call is TRBV28, the J call TRBJ2-4, with a tentative D call TRBD2 (6 bases). The germline V and J ends were trimmed by 6 bases and 8 bases, with 11 bases remaining between them. Germline V gene lookup returns CDR1 MDHEN and CDR2 SYDVKM. This CDR3 comprises 12 residues. For the CDR3, the DNA is TGTGCCAGCAGCTATAGCGGTGACATTCAGTACTTC. Translating gives CASSYSGDIQYF.

The rearrangement links TRBV5-1 to TRBJ2-3, with 7 bases fitting TRBD2. The germline gives CDR1 SGHRS, CDR2 YFSETQ. CDR3 length: 16 amino acids. V was pared by 6 bases and J by 3 bases, with 13 bases of the junction left unmatched. CDR3 in DNA: TGCGCCAGCACCCTAACCGGGACTACGAGAACAGATACGCAGTATTTT. It encodes CASTLTGTTRTDTQYF. Based on the CDR3 plus reference TRBV5-1 and TRBJ2-3, the full variable domain is KAGVTQTPRYLIKTRGQQVTLSCSPISGHRSVSWYQQTPGQGLQFLFEYFSETQRNKGNFPGRFSGRQFSNSRSEMNVSTLELGDSALYLCASTLTGTTRTDTQYFGPGTRLTVL.

This clonotype has only a few counts. V usage is TRBV20-1 and J usage is TRBJ1-5; D is possibly TRBD1 (5 bases). V lost 6 bases and J lost 3, with 15 bases in between. The CDR3 covers 14 residues. Per germline, CDR1 DFQATT and CDR2 SNEGSKA (reference sequence). The CDR3 nucleotides read TGCAGTGCATTACGGGGGGTATACAATCAGCCCCAGCATTTT. Protein: CSALRGVYNQPQHF.

This clonotype was seen a few times. This chain links TRBV5-4 with TRBJ2-1; D remains ambiguous. The V and J ends lost 2 bases and 6 bases respectively, with 6 bases between them. This CDR3 region has 12 residues. Germline V gene data show CDR1 as SGHNT and CDR2 as YYREEE (reference sequence). The CDR3 sequence is CASSFRVNEQFF. The CDR3 DNA reads TGTGCCAGCAGCTTTAGGGTCAATGAGCAGTTCTTC.

The rearrangement links TRBV4-1 to TRBJ2-1, with 11 bases matching TRBD2. V lost 4 bases to trimming and J lost 7 bases; unmatched junction nucleotides: 9. This CDR3 is built from 16 residues. CDR1 and CDR2 (germline): MGHRA, YSYEKL. CDR3 protein: CASSRVAGGIVNEQFF. The CDR3 nucleotides are TGCGCCAGCAGCCGAGTAGCGGGGGGGATTGTTAATGAGCAGTTCTTC.

The V and J genes are TRBV19 and TRBJ2-2; 10 bases agree with TRBD1. The germline CDR1 and CDR2 sequences are LNHDA and SQIVND (reference sequence). The CDR3 spans 20 residues. J was trimmed by 6 bases and V by 2 bases; bases with no gene match: 18. The CDR3 loop reads CASSIKSLPPRTGGSGELFF. The CDR3 bases are TGTGCCAGTAGTATAAAGAGTTTGCCACCACGGACAGGGGGATCCGGGGAGCTGTTTTTT.

This clonotype was seen more than once but under ten times. This chain uses TRBV27 with TRBJ1-3, with D hard to call. Trimming shortened V by 6 bases and J by 0 bases, and 9 bases separated the two germline ends. The CDR3 extends over 14 amino acids. The germline V gene encodes CDR1 MNHEY and CDR2 SMNVEV (reference sequence). The CDR3 nucleotides are TGTGCCAGCAGACTTACCGGCTCTGGAAACACCATATATTTT. Encoded protein: CASRLTGSGNTIYF.

This chain joins TRBV6-6 and TRBJ2-1, with 10 bases identical to TRBD2. The V and J ends lost 5 bases and 8 bases, in that order; junction bases with no gene match: 9. The CDR3 is made up of 15 amino acids. Germline CDR1 is MNHNY and CDR2 is SVGAGI (reference sequence). CDR3 bases: TGTGCCAGCAGTCAAGCGGGAGGGCCACTTTATGAGCAGTTCTTC. This gives the protein CASSQAGGPLYEQFF.

This clonotype was counted only a few times. The chain has TRBV29-1 and TRBJ2-4; tentative D call: TRBD2 (6 bases). Germline assignment: CDR1 SQVTM and CDR2 ANQGSEA. V lost 3 bases and J lost 1, with 13 bases in between. The CDR3 is 15 residues long. Written as DNA, the CDR3 is TGCAGCGTTGAGTTGCGGGGCGGGGCCAAAAACATTCAGTACTTC. Translating gives CSVELRGGAKNIQYF.

The chain links TRBV6-5 to TRBJ1-2, with 8 bases matching TRBD1. Germline assignment: CDR1 MNHEY and CDR2 SVGAGI. The CDR3 is made up of 15 amino acids. Germline trimming cut 4 bases from V and 6 bases from J; bases unmatched to any gene: 10. CDR3: CASSSPPAGGHGYTF. CDR3 coding DNA: TGTGCCAGCAGTTCGCCCCCAGCAGGGGGCCATGGCTACACCTTC.

V usage is TRBV5-1 and J usage is TRBJ1-1; D is possibly TRBD1 (6 bases). The germline V gene encodes CDR1 SGHRS and CDR2 YFSETQ. Trimming took 0 bases from V and 2 from J, leaving 14 bases between them. The CDR3 covers 16 residues. CDR3 in amino acids: CASSLVSTGINTEAFF. As DNA, the CDR3 is TGCGCCAGCAGCTTGGTATCAACAGGGATTAACACTGAAGCTTTCTTT.

The CDR3 reads CASSSTGQQETQYF. The CDR3 DNA sequence: TGCGCCAGCAGCTCGACAGGCCAACAAGAGACCCAGTACTTC. The V call is TRBV5-1, the J call TRBJ2-5, with TRBD1 as a possible D gene (6 bases). The CDR3 sequence is 14 residues long. V shed 3 bases and J shed 2 bases, with 11 bases lying between them. CDR1 and CDR2 from the germline V gene are SGHRS and YFSETQ.

This clonotype occurred a few times. CDR3 nucleotide sequence: TGTGCCAGCAGCCGCTGGATAGGACTAGCGGCAGATACGCAGTATTTT. Translating gives CASSRWIGLAADTQYF. The chain uses TRBV14 and TRBJ2-3; 10 bases map to TRBD2. Germline assignment: CDR1 SGHDN and CDR2 FVKESK. The V gene end was trimmed by 4 bases and the J gene end by 4 bases; junction bases not matched to a gene: 8. The CDR3 length is 16 residues.

This clonotype appeared a few times. The gene calls are TRBV18 and TRBJ2-7; D is undetermined. Trimming took off 0 bases at V and 4 bases at J, with 13 bases between the two ends. Germline CDR1 KGHSH, CDR2 LQKENI. CDR3 size: 15 residues. The CDR3 DNA reads as TGTGCCAGCTCACCACCTAAAGGAAGGGATTACGAGCAGTACTTC. It yields the protein CASSPPKGRDYEQYF.